The 2 T cell receptor beta chains reported below all come from one sample, sequenced in a study of blood T cell repertoires in COVID-19. Sequenced by immunoSEQ multiplex PCR; TCRdb stores in-frame clones only, minus some. The top ten hold approximately 2.5% of the sample, which has about 180,000 clones, 89% seen once. Sequencing was performed on PBMCs or T cells enriched from blood (not recorded which). These receptor sequences come from a woman aged 40 to 50 with acute COVID-19.

The V call is TRBV18, the J call TRBJ1-2, with D possibly matching TRBD1 (5 bases). The CDR3 loop spans 14 amino acids. V was cut by 1 base and J by 4 bases, with 10 bases left in between. CDR1 is KGHSH and CDR2 is LQKENI in the germline V gene. The CDR3 region has the DNA TGTGCCAGCTCACCACTCCCGCAGGGCTATGGCTACACCTTC. It codes for CASSPLPQGYGYTF.

The chain carries TRBV6-2 or TRBV6-3 and TRBJ1-2, with 8 bases matching TRBD1. V dropped 4 bases and J dropped 6; count of bases not matched to a gene: 4. Germline-derived CDR1 and CDR2 are MNHEY and SVGEGT. CDR3 size: 13 residues. The CDR3 DNA follows: TGTGCCAGCAGTTGGTCAGGGGGCAATGGCTACACCTTC. Translated, it gives CASSWSGGNGYTF.